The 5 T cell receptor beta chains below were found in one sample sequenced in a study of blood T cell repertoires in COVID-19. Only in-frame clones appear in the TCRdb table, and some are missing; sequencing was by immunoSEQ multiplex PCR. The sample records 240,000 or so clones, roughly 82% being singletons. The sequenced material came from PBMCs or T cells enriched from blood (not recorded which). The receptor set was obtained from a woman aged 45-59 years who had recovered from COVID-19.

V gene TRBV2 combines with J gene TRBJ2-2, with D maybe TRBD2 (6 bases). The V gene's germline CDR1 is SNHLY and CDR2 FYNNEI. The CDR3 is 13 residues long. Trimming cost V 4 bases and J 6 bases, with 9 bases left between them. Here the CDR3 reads CASSASGAGELFF. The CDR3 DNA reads TGTGCCAGCAGTGCTTCGGGAGCCGGGGAGCTGTTTTTT. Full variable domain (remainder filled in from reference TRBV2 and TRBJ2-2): EPEVTQTPSHQVTQMGQEVILRCVPISNHLYFYWYRQILGQKVEFLVSFYNNEISEKSEIFDDQFSVERPDGSNFTLKIRSTKLEDSAMYFCASSASGAGELFFGEGSRLTVL.

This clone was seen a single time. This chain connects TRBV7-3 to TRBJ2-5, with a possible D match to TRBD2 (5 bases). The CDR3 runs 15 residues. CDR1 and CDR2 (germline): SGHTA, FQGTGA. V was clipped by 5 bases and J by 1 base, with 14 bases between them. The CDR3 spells CASSPYASSQETQYF. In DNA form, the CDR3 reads TGTGCCAGCAGCCCCTACGCTAGCTCCCAAGAGACCCAGTACTTC.

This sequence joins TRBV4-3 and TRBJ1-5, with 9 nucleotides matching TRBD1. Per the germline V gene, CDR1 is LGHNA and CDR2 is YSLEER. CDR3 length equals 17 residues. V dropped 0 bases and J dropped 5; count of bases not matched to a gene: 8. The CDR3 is CASSQDFGTGNYQPQHF. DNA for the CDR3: TGCGCCAGCAGCCAAGATTTTGGGACAGGGAATTATCAGCCCCAGCATTTT.

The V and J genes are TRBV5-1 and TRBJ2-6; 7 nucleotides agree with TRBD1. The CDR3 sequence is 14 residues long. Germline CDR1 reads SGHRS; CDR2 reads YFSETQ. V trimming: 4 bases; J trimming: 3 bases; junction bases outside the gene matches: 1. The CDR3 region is CASSPGGGANVLTF. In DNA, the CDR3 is TGCGCCAGCAGCCCAGGGGGTGGGGCCAACGTCCTGACTTTC.

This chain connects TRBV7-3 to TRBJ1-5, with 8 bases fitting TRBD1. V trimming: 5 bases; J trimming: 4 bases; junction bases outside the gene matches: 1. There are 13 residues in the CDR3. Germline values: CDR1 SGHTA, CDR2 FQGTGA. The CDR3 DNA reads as TGTGCCAGCAGCCGGGACAGGAATCAGCCCCAGCATTTT. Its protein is CASSRDRNQPQHF.